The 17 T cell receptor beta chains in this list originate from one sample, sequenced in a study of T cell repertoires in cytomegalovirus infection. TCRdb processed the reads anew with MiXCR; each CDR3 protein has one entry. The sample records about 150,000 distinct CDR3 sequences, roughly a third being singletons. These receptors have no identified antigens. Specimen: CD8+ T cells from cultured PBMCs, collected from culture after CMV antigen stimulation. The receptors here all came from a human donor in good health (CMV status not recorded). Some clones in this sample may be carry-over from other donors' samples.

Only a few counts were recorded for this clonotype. CDR3 sequence: CASSDARRTSNQPQHF. The CDR3 DNA reads TGTGCCAGCAGTGATGCCCGGAGGACCAGCAATCAGCCCCAGCATTTT. The chain links TRBV6-1 to TRBJ1-5; the D is unclear. The V end lost 3 bases, the J end lost 1 base, and 13 bases lay between the germline ends. The CDR3 covers 16 residues. Germline-derived CDR1 and CDR2 are MNHNS and SASEGT.

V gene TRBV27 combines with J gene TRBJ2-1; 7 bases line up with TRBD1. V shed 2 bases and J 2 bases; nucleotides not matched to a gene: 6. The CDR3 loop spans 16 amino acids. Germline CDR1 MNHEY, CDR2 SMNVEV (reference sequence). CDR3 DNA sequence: TGTGCCAGCAGTTTAGGGGCAGGGGGTCCCTACAATGAGCAGTTCTTC. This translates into CASSLGAGGPYNEQFF.

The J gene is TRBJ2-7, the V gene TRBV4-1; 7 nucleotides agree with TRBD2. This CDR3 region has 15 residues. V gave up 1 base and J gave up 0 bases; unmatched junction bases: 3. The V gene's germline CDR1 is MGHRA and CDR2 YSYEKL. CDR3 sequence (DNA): TGCGCCAGCAGCCAAGGGACTAGGGGCTCCTACGAGCAGTACTTC. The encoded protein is CASSQGTRGSYEQYF.

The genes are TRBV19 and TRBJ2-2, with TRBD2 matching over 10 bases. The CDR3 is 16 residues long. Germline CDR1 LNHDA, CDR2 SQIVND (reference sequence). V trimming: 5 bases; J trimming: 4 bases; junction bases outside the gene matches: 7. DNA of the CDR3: TGTGCCAGTAGTCCCGGGACTAGCGAGGGCACCGGGGAGCTGTTTTTT. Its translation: CASSPGTSEGTGELFF.

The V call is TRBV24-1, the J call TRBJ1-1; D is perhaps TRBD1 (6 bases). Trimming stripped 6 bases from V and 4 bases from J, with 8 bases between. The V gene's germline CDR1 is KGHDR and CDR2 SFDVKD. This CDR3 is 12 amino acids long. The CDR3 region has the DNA TGTGCCACCAGTTCGACAGGCACTGAAGCTTTCTTT. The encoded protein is CATSSTGTEAFF.

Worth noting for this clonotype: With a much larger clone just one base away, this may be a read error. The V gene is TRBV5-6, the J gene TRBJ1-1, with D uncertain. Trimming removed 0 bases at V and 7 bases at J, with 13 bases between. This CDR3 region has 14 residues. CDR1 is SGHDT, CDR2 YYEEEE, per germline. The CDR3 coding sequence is TGTGCCAGCAGCTTGGTGGCCTGGCCGAATGAAGCTTTCTTT. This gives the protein CASSLVAWPNEAFF.

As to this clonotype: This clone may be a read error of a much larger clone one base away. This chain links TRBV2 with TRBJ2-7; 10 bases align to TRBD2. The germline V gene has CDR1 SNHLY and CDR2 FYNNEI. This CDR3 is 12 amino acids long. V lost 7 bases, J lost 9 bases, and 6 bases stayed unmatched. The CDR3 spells CASTAGGRVQYF. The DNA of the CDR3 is TGTGCCAGCACAGCGGGGGGGCGCGTGCAGTACTTC.

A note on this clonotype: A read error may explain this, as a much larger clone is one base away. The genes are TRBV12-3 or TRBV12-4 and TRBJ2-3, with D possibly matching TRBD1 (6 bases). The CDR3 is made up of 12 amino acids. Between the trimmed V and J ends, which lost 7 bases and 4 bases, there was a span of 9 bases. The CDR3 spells CASNTGPDTQYF. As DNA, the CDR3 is TGTGCCAGCAACACAGGGCCAGATACGCAGTATTTT.

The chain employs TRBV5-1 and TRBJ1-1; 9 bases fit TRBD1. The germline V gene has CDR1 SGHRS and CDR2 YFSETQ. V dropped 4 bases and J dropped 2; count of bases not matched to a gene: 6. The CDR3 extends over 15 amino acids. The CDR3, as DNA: TGCGCCAGCAGCGCCGGGACAGGGCCTAACACTGAAGCTTTCTTT. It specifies CASSAGTGPNTEAFF.

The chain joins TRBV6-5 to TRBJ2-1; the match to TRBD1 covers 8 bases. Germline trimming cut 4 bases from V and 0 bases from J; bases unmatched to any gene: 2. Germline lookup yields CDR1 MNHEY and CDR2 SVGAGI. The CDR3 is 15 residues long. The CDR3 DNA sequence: TGTGCCAGCAGTTCGCAGGGGGCCTCCTACAATGAGCAGTTCTTC. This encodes CASSSQGASYNEQFF.

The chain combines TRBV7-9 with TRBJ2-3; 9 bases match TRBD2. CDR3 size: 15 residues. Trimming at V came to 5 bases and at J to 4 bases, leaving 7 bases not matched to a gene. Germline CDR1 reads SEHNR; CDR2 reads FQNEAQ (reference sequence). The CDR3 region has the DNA TGTGCCAGCAGCAGAGTAGCGGGGGTCGCAGATACGCAGTATTTT. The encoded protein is CASSRVAGVADTQYF.

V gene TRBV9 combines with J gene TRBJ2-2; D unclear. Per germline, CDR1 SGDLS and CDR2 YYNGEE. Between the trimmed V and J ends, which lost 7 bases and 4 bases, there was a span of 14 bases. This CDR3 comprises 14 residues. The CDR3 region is CASSPDGSTGELFF. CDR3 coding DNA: TGTGCCAGCTCCCCGGACGGAAGCACCGGGGAGCTGTTTTTT. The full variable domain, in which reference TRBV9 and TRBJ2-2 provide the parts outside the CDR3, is DSGVTQTPKHLITATGQRVTLRCSPRSGDLSVYWYQQSLDQGLQFLIQYYNGEERAKGNILERFSAQQFPDLHSELNLSSLELGDSALYFCASSPDGSTGELFFGEGSRLTVL.

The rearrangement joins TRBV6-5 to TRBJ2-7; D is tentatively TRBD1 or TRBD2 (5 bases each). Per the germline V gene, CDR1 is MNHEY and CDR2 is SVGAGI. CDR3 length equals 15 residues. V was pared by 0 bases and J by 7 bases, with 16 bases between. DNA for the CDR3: TGTGCCAGCAGTTACTCGCTGGGTCTGGGGGATGAGCAGTACTTC. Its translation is CASSYSLGLGDEQYF.

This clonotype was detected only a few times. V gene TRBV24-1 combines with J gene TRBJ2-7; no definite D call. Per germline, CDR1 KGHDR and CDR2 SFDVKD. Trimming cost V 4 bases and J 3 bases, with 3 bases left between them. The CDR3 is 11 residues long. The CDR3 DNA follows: TGTGCCACCAGTGACCGCTACGAGCAGTACTTC. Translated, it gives CATSDRYEQYF.

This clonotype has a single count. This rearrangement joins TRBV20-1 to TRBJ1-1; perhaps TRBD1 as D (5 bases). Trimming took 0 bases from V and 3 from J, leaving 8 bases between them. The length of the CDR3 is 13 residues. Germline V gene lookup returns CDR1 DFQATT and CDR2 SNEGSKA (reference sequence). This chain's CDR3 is CSARDPGHTEAFF. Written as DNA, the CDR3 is TGCAGTGCTAGAGATCCGGGACACACTGAAGCTTTCTTT.

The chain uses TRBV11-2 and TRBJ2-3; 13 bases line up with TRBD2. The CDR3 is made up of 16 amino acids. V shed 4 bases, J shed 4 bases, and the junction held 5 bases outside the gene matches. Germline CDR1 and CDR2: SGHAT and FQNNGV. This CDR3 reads CASSSGLAGAADTQYF. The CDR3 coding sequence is TGTGCCAGCAGCTCCGGACTAGCGGGGGCTGCAGATACGCAGTATTTT.

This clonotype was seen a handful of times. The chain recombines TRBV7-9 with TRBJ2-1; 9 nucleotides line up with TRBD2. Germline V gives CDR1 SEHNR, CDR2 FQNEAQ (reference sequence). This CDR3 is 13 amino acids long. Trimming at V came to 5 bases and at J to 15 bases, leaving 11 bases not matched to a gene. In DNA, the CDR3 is TGTGCCAGCAGCCTACTAGCGGGCGGGAAATCGTTCTTC. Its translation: CASSLLAGGKSFF.